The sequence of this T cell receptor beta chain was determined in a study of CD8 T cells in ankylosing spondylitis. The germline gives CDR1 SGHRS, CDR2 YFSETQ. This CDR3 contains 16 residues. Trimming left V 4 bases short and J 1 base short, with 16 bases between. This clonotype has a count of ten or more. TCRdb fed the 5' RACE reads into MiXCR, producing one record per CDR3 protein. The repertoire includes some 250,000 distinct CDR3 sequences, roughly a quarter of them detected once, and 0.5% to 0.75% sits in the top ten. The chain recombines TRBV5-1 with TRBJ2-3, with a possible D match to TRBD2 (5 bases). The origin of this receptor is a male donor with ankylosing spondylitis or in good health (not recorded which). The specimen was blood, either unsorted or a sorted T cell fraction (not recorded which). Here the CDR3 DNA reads TGCGCCAGCAGCCCTCACCTAGCTCCCCGCACAGATACGCAGTATTTT. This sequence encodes CASSPHLAPRTDTQYF.